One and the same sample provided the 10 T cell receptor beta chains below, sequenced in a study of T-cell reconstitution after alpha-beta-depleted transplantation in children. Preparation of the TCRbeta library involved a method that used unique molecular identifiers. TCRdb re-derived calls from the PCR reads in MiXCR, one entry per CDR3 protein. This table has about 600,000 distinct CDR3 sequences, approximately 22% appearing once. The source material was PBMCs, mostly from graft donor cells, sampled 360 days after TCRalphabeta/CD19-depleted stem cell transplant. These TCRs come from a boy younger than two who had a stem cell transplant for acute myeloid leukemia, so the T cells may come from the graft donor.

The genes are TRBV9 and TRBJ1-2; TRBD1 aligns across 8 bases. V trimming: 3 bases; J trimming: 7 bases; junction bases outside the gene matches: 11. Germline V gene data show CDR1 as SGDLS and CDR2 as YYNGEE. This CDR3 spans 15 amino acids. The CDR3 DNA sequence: TGTGCCAGCAGCGCTACCGGACAGGGCGGAGGTGGCTACACCTTC. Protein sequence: CASSATGQGGGGYTF. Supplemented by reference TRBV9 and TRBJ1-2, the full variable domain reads DSGVTQTPKHLITATGQRVTLRCSPRSGDLSVYWYQQSLDQGLQFLIQYYNGEERAKGNILERFSAQQFPDLHSELNLSSLELGDSALYFCASSATGQGGGGYTFGSGTRLTVV.

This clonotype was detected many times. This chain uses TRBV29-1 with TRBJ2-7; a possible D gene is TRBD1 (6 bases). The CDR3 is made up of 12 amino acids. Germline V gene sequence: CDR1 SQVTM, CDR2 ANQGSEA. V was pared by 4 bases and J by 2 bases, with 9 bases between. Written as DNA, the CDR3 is TGCAGCGTTGTTGACAGGCCCTACGAGCAGTACTTC. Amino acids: CSVVDRPYEQYF.

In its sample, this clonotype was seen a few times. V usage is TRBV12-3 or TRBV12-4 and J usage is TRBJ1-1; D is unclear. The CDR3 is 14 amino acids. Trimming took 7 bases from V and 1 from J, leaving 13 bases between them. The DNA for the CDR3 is TGTGCCAGCACCCGCGAATGGGGGAACACTGAAGCTTTCTTT. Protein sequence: CASTREWGNTEAFF.

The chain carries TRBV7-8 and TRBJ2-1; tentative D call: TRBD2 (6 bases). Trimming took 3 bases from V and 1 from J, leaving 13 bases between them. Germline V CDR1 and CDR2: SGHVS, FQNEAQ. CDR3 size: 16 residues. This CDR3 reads CASSFLAGWSYNEQFF. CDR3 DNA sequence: TGTGCCAGCAGCTTCCTGGCGGGGTGGTCCTACAATGAGCAGTTCTTC.

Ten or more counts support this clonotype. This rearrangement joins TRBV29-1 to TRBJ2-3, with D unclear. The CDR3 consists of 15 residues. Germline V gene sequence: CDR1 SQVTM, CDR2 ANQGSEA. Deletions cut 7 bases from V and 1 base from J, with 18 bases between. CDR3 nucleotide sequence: TGCAGCGGGGCCCCAGCGAGTGGGGGCACAGATACGCAGTATTTT. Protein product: CSGAPASGGTDTQYF.

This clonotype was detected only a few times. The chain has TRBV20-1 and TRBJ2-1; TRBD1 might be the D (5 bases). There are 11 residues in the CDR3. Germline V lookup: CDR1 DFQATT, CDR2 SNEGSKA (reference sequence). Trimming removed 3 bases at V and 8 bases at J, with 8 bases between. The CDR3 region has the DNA TGCAGTGCTAGTGGGGCCTATGAGCAGTTCTTC. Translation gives CSASGAYEQFF.

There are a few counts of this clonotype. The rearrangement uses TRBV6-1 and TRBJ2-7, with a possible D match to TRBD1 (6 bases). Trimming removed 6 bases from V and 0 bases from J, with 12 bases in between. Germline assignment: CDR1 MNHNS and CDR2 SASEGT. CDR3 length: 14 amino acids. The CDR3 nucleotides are TGTGCCAGCAGACTAGACAGGTCCTCCTACGAGCAGTACTTC. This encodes CASRLDRSSYEQYF.

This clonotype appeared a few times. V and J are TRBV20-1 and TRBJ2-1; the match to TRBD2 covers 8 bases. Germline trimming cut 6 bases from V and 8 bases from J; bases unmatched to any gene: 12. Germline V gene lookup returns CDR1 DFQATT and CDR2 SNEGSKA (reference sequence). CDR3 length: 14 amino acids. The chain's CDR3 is CSADGGEVMYEQFF. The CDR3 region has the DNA TGCAGTGCCGACGGGGGGGAAGTTATGTATGAGCAGTTCTTC.

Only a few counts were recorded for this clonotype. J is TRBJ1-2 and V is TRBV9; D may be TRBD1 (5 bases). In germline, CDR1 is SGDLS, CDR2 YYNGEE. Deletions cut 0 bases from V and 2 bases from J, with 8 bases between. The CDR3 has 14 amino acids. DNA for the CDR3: TGTGCCAGCAGCGTAGACCGGGACAACTATGGCTACACCTTC. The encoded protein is CASSVDRDNYGYTF. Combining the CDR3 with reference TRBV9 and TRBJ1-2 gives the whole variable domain DSGVTQTPKHLITATGQRVTLRCSPRSGDLSVYWYQQSLDQGLQFLIQYYNGEERAKGNILERFSAQQFPDLHSELNLSSLELGDSALYFCASSVDRDNYGYTFGSGTRLTVV.

The CDR3 sequence: CASLDRRATQYF. DNA for the CDR3: TGTGCCAGCTTGGATAGGCGAGCGACCCAGTACTTC. The chain combines TRBV2 with TRBJ2-5; D not certain. Germline V gene lookup returns CDR1 SNHLY and CDR2 FYNNEI. Trimming stripped 8 bases from V and 7 bases from J, with 14 bases between. The CDR3 is 12 amino acids.